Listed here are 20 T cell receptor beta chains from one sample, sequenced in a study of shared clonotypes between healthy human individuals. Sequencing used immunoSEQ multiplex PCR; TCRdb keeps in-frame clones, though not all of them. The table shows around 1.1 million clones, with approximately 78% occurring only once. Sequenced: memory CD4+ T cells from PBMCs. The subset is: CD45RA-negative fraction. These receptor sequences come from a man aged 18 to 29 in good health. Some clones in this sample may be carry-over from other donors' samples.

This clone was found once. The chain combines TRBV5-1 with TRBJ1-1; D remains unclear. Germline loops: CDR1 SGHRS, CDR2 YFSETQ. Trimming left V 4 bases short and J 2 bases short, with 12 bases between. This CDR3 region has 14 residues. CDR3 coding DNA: TGCGCCAGCAGCCGAAACAGCGGAAACACTGAAGCTTTCTTT. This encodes CASSRNSGNTEAFF.

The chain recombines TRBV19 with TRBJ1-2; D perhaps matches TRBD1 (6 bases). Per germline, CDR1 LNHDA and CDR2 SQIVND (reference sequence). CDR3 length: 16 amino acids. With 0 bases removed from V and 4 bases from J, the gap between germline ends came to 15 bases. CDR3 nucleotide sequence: TGTGCCAGTAGTATAGACCGGGACTCCAGGGGCTATGGCTACACCTTC. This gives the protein CASSIDRDSRGYGYTF. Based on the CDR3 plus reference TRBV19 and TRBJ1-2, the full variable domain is DGGITQSPKYLFRKEGQNVTLSCEQNLNHDAMYWYRQDPGQGLRLIYYSQIVNDFQKGDIAEGYSVSREKKESFPLTVTSAQKNPTAFYLCASSIDRDSRGYGYTFGSGTRLTVV.

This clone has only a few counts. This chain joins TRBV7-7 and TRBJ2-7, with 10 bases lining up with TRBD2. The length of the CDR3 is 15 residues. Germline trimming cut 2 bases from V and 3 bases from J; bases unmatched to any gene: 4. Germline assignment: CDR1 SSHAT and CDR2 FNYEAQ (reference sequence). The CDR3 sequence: CASSLRAGGFYEQYF. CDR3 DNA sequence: TGTGCCAGCAGCTTAAGAGCGGGAGGGTTCTACGAGCAGTACTTC.

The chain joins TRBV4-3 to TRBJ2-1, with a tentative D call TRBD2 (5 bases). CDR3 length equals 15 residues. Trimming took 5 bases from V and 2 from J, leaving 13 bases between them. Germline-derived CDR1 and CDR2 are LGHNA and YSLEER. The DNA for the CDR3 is TGCGCCAGCAGCTCCTCAGCGGTAACCTACAATGAGCAGTTCTTC. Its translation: CASSSSAVTYNEQFF.

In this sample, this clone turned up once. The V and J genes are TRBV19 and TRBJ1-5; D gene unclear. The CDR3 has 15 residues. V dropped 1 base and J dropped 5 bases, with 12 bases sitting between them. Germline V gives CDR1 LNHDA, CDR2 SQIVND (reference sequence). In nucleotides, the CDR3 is TGTGCCAGTAGTATAGGAGCCGGCGGGGATCAGCCCCAGCATTTT. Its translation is CASSIGAGGDQPQHF.

The CDR3 nucleotides are TGTGCCAGCTCACCCCCGGCAGGGTTGCGCGACTACACCTTC. This gives the protein CASSPPAGLRDYTF. The J gene is TRBJ1-2, the V gene TRBV18; weak D call: TRBD1 (5 bases). The germline V gene has CDR1 KGHSH and CDR2 LQKENI. Trimming pared 3 bases from V and 10 bases from J, leaving 18 bases between. The CDR3 length is 14 residues. The entire variable domain, with the rest obtained from reference TRBV18 and TRBJ1-2, is as follows: NAGVMQNPRHLVRRRGQEARLRCSPMKGHSHVYWYRQLPEEGLKFMVYLQKENIIDESGMPKERFSAEFPKEGPSILRIQQVVRGDSAAYFCASSPPAGLRDYTFGSGTRLTVV.

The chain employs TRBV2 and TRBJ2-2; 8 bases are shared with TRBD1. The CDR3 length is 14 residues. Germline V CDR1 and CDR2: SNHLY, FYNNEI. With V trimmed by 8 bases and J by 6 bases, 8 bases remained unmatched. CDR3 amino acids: CASRTLQGAGELFF. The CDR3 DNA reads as TGTGCCAGCCGCACCCTACAGGGGGCCGGGGAGCTGTTTTTT.

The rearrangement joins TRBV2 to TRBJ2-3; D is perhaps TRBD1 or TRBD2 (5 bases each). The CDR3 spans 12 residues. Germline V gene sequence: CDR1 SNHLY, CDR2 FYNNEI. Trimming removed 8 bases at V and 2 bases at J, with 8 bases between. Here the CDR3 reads CASGGTTDTQYF. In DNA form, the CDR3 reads TGTGCCAGCGGGGGAACCACAGATACGCAGTATTTT.

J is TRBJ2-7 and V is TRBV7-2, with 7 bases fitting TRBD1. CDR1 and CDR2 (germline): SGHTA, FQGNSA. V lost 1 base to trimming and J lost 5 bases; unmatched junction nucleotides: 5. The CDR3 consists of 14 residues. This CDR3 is CASSLGQGVHEQYF. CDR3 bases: TGTGCCAGCAGCTTAGGGCAGGGGGTCCACGAGCAGTACTTC.

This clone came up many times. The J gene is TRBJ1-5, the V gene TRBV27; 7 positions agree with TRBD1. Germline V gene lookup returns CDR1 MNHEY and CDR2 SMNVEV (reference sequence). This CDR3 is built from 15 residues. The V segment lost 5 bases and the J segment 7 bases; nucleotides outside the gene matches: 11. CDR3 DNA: TGTGCCAGCAGTCGACGACAGGGACCGTGGCAGCCCCAGCATTTT. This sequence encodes CASSRRQGPWQPQHF.

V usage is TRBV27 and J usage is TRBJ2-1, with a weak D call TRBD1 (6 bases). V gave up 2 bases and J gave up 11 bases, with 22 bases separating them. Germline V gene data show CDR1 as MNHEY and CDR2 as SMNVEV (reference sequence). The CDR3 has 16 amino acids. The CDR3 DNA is TGTGCCAGCAGTTTAACAGGGTCTAGGAGCCTACCGAAGCAGTTCTTC. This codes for CASSLTGSRSLPKQFF.

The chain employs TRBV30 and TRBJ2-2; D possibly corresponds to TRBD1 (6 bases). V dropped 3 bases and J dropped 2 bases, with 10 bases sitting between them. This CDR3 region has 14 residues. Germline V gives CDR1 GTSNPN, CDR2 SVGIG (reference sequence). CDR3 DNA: TGTGCCTGGAGGAGACAGGCTAACACCGGGGAGCTGTTTTTT. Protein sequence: CAWRRQANTGELFF.

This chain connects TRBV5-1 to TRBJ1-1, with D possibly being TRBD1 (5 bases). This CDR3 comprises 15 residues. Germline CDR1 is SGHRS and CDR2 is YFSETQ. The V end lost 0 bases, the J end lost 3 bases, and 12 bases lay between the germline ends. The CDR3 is CASSLGSARDTEAFF. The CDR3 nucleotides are TGCGCCAGCAGCTTGGGTTCTGCCAGGGACACTGAAGCTTTCTTT.

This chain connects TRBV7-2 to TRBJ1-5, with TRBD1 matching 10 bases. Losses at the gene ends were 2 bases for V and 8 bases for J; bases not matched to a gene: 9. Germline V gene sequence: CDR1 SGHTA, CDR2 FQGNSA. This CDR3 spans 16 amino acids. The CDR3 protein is CASSLRDRGSGEPQHF. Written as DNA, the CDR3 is TGTGCCAGCAGCTTAAGGGACAGGGGTTCGGGGGAGCCCCAGCATTTT.

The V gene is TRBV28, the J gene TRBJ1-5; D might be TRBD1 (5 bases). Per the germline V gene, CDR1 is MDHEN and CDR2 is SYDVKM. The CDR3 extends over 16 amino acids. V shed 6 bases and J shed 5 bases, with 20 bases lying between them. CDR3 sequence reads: CASSSGLRDRDQPQHF. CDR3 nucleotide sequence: TGTGCCAGCAGCTCAGGACTCAGGGATCGGGATCAGCCCCAGCATTTT.

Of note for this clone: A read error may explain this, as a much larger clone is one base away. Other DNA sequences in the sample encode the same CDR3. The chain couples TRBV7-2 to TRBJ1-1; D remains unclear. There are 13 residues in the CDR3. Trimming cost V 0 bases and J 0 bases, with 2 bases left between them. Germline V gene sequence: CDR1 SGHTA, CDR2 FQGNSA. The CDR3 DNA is TGTGCCAGCAGCTTAGCTCTGAACACTGAAGCTTTCTTT. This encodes CASSLALNTEAFF.

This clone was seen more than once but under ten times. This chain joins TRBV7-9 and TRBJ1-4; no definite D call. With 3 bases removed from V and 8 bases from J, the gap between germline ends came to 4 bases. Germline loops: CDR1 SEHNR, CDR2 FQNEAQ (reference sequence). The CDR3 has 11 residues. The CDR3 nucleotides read TGTGCCAGCAGCTTGAAGGAAAAACTGTTTTTT. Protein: CASSLKEKLFF.

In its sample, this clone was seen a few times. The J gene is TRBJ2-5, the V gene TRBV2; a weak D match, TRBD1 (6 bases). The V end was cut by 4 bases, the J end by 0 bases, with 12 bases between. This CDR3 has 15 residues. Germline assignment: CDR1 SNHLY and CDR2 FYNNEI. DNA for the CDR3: TGTGCCAGCAGTGCCGGGACATCGTACCAAGAGACCCAGTACTTC. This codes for CASSAGTSYQETQYF.

In DNA, the CDR3 is TGTGCCAGCAGTGGCCGAGGGCAGGGATCCCGTTTCTGGAGTGAGCAGTTCTTC. Its protein is CASSGRGQGSRFWSEQFF. The chain uses TRBV28 and TRBJ2-1; the D call may be TRBD1 or TRBD2 (5 bases each). The CDR3 has 18 amino acids. Trimming took 5 bases from V and 9 from J, leaving 29 bases between them. Germline-derived CDR1 and CDR2 are MDHEN and SYDVKM. Full variable domain (remainder filled in from reference TRBV28 and TRBJ2-1): DVKVTQSSRYLVKRTGEKVFLECVQDMDHENMFWYRQDPGLGLRLIYFSYDVKMKEKGDIPEGYSVSREKKERFSLILESASTNQTSMYLCASSGRGQGSRFWSEQFFGPGTRLTVL.

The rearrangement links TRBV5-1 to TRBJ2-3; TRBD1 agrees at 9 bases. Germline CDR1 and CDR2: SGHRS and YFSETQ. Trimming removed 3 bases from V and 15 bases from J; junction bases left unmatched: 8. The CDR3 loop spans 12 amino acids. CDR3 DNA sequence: TGCGCCAGCAGCTCCTCCGGGACAGGGCCCTATTTT. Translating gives CASSSSGTGPYF.